This T cell receptor (beta chain) was identified during a study of blood T cell repertoires in COVID-19. At the level of the study: Specimens from acute and convalescent COVID-19 originated in the United States, Italy and Spain.

CDR3 size: 11 residues. Per germline, CDR1 SGHRS and CDR2 YFSETQ. The V end lost 7 bases, the J end lost 3 bases, and 6 bases lay between the germline ends. With respect to this clone: The sample has other DNA sequences that encode this CDR3 too.

Data came from immunoSEQ multiplex PCR; TCRdb stores just in-frame clones and leaves some out. This table holds some 120,000 clones, roughly 90% found once. Sequencing used peripheral blood. The clonotype comes from a man in his fifties with active COVID-19. This chain connects TRBV5-1 to TRBJ2-3; no definite D call. The CDR3 DNA reads TGCGCCAGCGCCGGGACAGATACGCAGTATTTT. Translating gives CASAGTDTQYF.